Listed below are T cell receptor beta chains from one sample, sequenced in a study of blood T cells in healthy people across ages. TCRdb re-analysed the 5' RACE reads in MiXCR, keeping a single row per CDR3 protein. The sample lists 1.5 million to 2 million distinct CDR3 sequences, approximately 50% seen once, with 2.1% in the top ten. Sequencing input: blood. The receptor set was obtained from a woman aged 40 to 55 in good health. Both conserved end residues are part of each CDR3. Fields, in order: J gene, D gene, clone size, V gene, CDR3 protein, CDR3 DNA. A D gene is named only where the DNA matches it firmly. Not every row has a clone size; where given, it reads once, few, many or a size class.

>TRBJ2-4|TRBD1|.|TRBV28
CASGLDRAIGKNIQYF
TGTGCCAGCGGGCTTGACAGGGCGATTGGCAAAAACATTCAGTACTTC
>TRBJ2-7|TRBD1|.|TRBV18
CASSPPGQGAEQYF
TGTGCCAGCTCACCACCGGGACAGGGCGCCGAGCAGTACTTC
>TRBJ2-1|TRBD2|.|TRBV20-1
CSARDPGGPTYNEQFF
TGCAGTGCTAGAGATCCGGGGGGGCCAACCTACAATGAGCAGTTCTTC
>TRBJ1-1|.|.|TRBV20-1
CSATGTLSNTEAFF
TGCAGTGCGACCGGGACACTTTCGAACACTGAAGCTTTCTTT
>TRBJ2-7|.|.|TRBV5-6
CASSLPKRSQDPDPYEQYF
TGTGCCAGCAGCCTCCCCAAGAGGAGCCAAGACCCTGATCCCTACGAGCAGTACTTC
>TRBJ2-5|TRBD2|.|TRBV5-1
CASSLRSSGGAEQYF
TGCGCTAGCAGCTTGAGAAGTAGCGGGGGGGCAGAGCAGTACTTC
>TRBJ1-2|TRBD1|.|TRBV7-6
CASSPNSGTVYGYTF
TGTGCCAGCAGCCCAAATTCCGGGACAGTCTATGGCTACACCTTC
>TRBJ2-3|.|.|TRBV7-2
CASLLGVTDTQYF
TGTGCCAGCTTACTGGGCGTAACAGATACGCAGTATTTT
>TRBJ2-3|.|.|TRBV7-2
CASSLRVQDTQYF
TGTGCCAGCAGCTTACGAGTTCAAGATACGCAGTATTTT
>TRBJ2-7|.|many|TRBV4-1
CASSLDKNYEQYF
TGCGCCAGCAGCCTTGACAAGAACTACGAGCAGTACTTC
>TRBJ2-5|.|.|TRBV7-2
CASSSPGRTKQETQYF
TGTGCCAGCAGCTCCCCGGGCAGGACGAAACAAGAGACCCAGTACTTC
>TRBJ1-5|TRBD1|few|TRBV20-1
CSATGQVNQPQHF
TGCAGTGCCACAGGACAGGTCAATCAGCCCCAGCATTTT
>TRBJ2-3|TRBD1|few|TRBV20-1
CSASPGQGIPDTQYF
TGCAGTGCTAGTCCGGGACAGGGTATCCCAGATACGCAGTATTTT
>TRBJ1-4|.|.|TRBV28
CASSYWEGEKLFF
TGTGCCAGCAGTTATTGGGAGGGGGAAAAACTGTTTTTT
>TRBJ2-5|.|.|TRBV5-1
CASSTFGAQETQYF
TGCGCCAGCAGCACCTTCGGGGCCCAAGAGACCCAGTACTTC
>TRBJ2-1|TRBD2|.|TRBV7-9
CASSQRTSADNEQFF
TGTGCCAGCAGCCAAAGGACTAGCGCGGATAATGAGCAGTTCTTC
>TRBJ2-3|TRBD2|few|TRBV7-7
CASSPFMSGGADTQYF
TGTGCTAGCAGCCCCTTCATGAGCGGGGGGGCAGATACGCAGTATTTT
>TRBJ2-7|TRBD1|.|TRBV27
CASSRWDAGGPWEQYF
TGTGCCAGCAGCCGTTGGGATGCAGGGGGCCCCTGGGAGCAGTACTTC
>TRBJ2-1|.|few|TRBV20-1
CSAREGGLIPQFF
TGCAGTGCTAGAGAGGGGGGGCTGATTCCGCAGTTCTTC
>TRBJ1-5|TRBD1|.|TRBV5-6
CASSSNGQDQYSNQPQHF
TGTGCCAGCAGCTCCAACGGACAGGACCAATATAGCAATCAGCCCCAGCATTTT
>TRBJ2-5|TRBD2|.|TRBV3-1
CASSQVGTSGGSQYF
TGTGCCAGCAGCCAAGTAGGGACTAGCGGGGGTTCCCAGTACTTC
>TRBJ2-1|.|.|TRBV5-1
CASSRDSRVNEQFF
TGCGCCAGCAGCCGTGACAGCCGCGTCAATGAGCAGTTCTTC
>TRBJ1-4|.|.|TRBV10-3
CAISELEQEKLFF
TGTGCCATCAGTGAGCTCGAACAAGAAAAACTGTTTTTT
>TRBJ2-7|.|.|TRBV9
CASSRDGPWHEQYF
TGTGCCAGCAGCCGGGACGGCCCTTGGCACGAGCAGTACTTC
>TRBJ2-1|.|.|TRBV13
CASSPRGGLQGEQFF
TGTGCCAGCAGCCCGAGAGGGGGACTCCAGGGCGAGCAGTTCTTC
>TRBJ2-3|.|few|TRBV18
CASSIRQATSTDTQYF
TGTGCCAGCTCAATCCGACAGGCGACTAGCACAGATACGCAGTATTTT
>TRBJ2-3|TRBD1|.|TRBV7-9
CASSSTGQGTDTQYF
TGTGCCAGCAGCTCTACAGGACAGGGGACAGATACGCAGTATTTT
>TRBJ2-7|.|few|TRBV5-1
CASSLYPASPYEQYF
TGCGCCAGCAGCTTGTACCCAGCCTCCCCCTACGAGCAGTACTTC
>TRBJ2-1|TRBD2|few|TRBV20-1
CSAPIGASGGTSYNEQFF
TGCAGTGCCCCCATTGGGGCTAGCGGGGGAACCTCCTACAATGAGCAGTTCTTC
>TRBJ2-1|TRBD2|.|TRBV9
CASSAGLAGGHNEQFF
TGTGCCAGCAGCGCGGGACTAGCGGGGGGGCATAATGAGCAGTTCTTC
>TRBJ2-5|.|.|TRBV4-2
CASSQVGPEETQYF
TGTGCCAGCAGCCAAGTGGGACCAGAAGAGACCCAGTACTTC
>TRBJ1-2|.|.|TRBV7-2
CANSFDAGYTYGYTF
TGTGCCAACAGCTTTGACGCTGGCTACACCTATGGCTACACCTTC